This TCR beta chain was obtained from a study of blood T cell repertoires in COVID-19. Background on the study: Acute and convalescent COVID-19 specimens originated in the United States, Italy and Spain.

V was shortened by 4 bases and J by 5 bases, with 13 bases between the two germline ends. The CDR3 is 14 amino acids. In germline, CDR1 is MNHEY, CDR2 SVGAGI. Sequenced by immunoSEQ multiplex PCR; TCRdb stores in-frame clones only, minus some. This table holds under 200,000 clones, 88% found once. This TCR came from a man aged 35 to 55 with active or convalescent COVID-19. Sequencing was performed on peripheral blood. The chain combines TRBV6-5 with TRBJ2-3; D possibly corresponds to TRBD1 (6 bases). The CDR3 nucleotides read TGTGCCAGCAGTTTTGCCGGACAGCTAGATACGCAGTATTTT. Translating it yields CASSFAGQLDTQYF.